A selection of T cell receptor beta chains follows, all from one sample in a study of cytomegalovirus exposure and HLA in healthy donors. Libraries were prepared by immunoSEQ multiplex PCR; TCRdb keeps only in-frame clonotypes and omits some of them. The sample lists under 300,000 clones, around 86% occurring once. Sequencing was performed on PBMCs. These receptors all come from a woman under 40 in good health and CMV-seropositive. The CDR3 runs from the conserved cysteine through the conserved F or W. The D gene is left open where the match is weak. Size is stated for part of the rows, as once, few or many counts, or as a class when the clone is expanded.

v_gene: TRBV5-1; abundance: -; j_gene: TRBJ1-1; d_gene: TRBD1; CDR3nt: TGCGCCAGCAGCTTGGGTCCCGGGACAGGGAACACTGAAGCTTTCTTT; CDR3aa: CASSLGPGTGNTEAFF
v_gene: TRBV29-1; abundance: -; j_gene: TRBJ1-2; d_gene: -; CDR3nt: TGCAGCGCCCTGGGAGGGGTTAACTATGGCTACACCTTC; CDR3aa: CSALGGVNYGYTF
v_gene: TRBV7-2; abundance: -; j_gene: TRBJ1-5; d_gene: -; CDR3nt: TGTGCCAGCAGCTGGGACAATTCGGCGCCCCAGCATTTT; CDR3aa: CASSWDNSAPQHF
v_gene: TRBV30; abundance: -; j_gene: TRBJ2-1; d_gene: -; CDR3nt: TGTGCCTGGAGTGGTAGCGCGTACTCCTACAATGAGCAGTTCTTC; CDR3aa: CAWSGSAYSYNEQFF
v_gene: TRBV27; abundance: -; j_gene: TRBJ2-1; d_gene: -; CDR3nt: TGTGCCAGCAGTTTGTCAGATCTCTACAATGAGCAGTTCTTC; CDR3aa: CASSLSDLYNEQFF
v_gene: TRBV2; abundance: -; j_gene: TRBJ1-2; d_gene: -; CDR3nt: TGTGCCAGCAGTAGGGCGTCCGGGGAAATTTATAACTATGGCTACACCTTC; CDR3aa: CASSRASGEIYNYGYTF
v_gene: TRBV9; abundance: -; j_gene: TRBJ2-3; d_gene: TRBD2; CDR3nt: TGTGCCAGCAGCGTATCAGCGGGAGCACAAGATACGCAGTATTTT; CDR3aa: CASSVSAGAQDTQYF
v_gene: TRBV11-3; abundance: -; j_gene: TRBJ1-5; d_gene: -; CDR3nt: TGTGCCAGCAGCTCTGGCGGGCAGCCCCAGCATTTT; CDR3aa: CASSSGGQPQHF
v_gene: TRBV19; abundance: -; j_gene: TRBJ2-3; d_gene: TRBD1; CDR3nt: TGTGCCAGTAGTATAGGTCGGGACAGGGGGCCAGATACGCAGTATTTT; CDR3aa: CASSIGRDRGPDTQYF
v_gene: TRBV7-9; abundance: -; j_gene: TRBJ2-7; d_gene: TRBD1; CDR3nt: TGTGCCAGCAGCGACCAGGGGGCGGTCCAGGACTTC; CDR3aa: CASSDQGAVQDF
v_gene: TRBV27; abundance: -; j_gene: TRBJ2-3; d_gene: TRBD2; CDR3nt: TGTGCCAGCAGTTTATCGAAAAGACTAGCGGGAGGCAGTACAGATACGCAGTATTTT; CDR3aa: CASSLSKRLAGGSTDTQYF
v_gene: TRBV29-1; abundance: few; j_gene: TRBJ1-5; d_gene: -; CDR3nt: TGCAGCGTCAGGGAACCCAATCAGCCCCAGCATTTT; CDR3aa: CSVREPNQPQHF
v_gene: TRBV27; abundance: -; j_gene: TRBJ1-2; d_gene: -; CDR3nt: TGTGCCAGCAGTTTCGCCCGGGGGGCCTATGGCTACACCTTC; CDR3aa: CASSFARGAYGYTF
v_gene: TRBV15; abundance: -; j_gene: TRBJ2-3; d_gene: -; CDR3nt: TGTGCCACCAGCAGAGGGGAGAACTATAAAGATACGCAGTATTTT; CDR3aa: CATSRGENYKDTQYF
v_gene: TRBV6-6; abundance: -; j_gene: TRBJ2-7; d_gene: TRBD2; CDR3nt: TGTGCCAGCAGTTATCCGACTAGCAGCCTCTACGAGCAGTACTTC; CDR3aa: CASSYPTSSLYEQYF
v_gene: TRBV7-2; abundance: many; j_gene: TRBJ1-4; d_gene: -; CDR3nt: TGTGCCAGCAGCTTAGCCGACGGGGGACTGTTTTTT; CDR3aa: CASSLADGGLFF
v_gene: TRBV2; abundance: -; j_gene: TRBJ2-5; d_gene: TRBD2; CDR3nt: TGTGCCAGCAGTACCAACAAAAGGCGGGGGGAGACCCAGTACTTC; CDR3aa: CASSTNKRRGETQYF
v_gene: TRBV7-2; abundance: -; j_gene: TRBJ2-5; d_gene: TRBD2; CDR3nt: TGTGCCAGCAACCTAAAGGGGACTAGATCCCAAGAGACCCAGTACTTC; CDR3aa: CASNLKGTRSQETQYF
v_gene: TRBV7-6; abundance: -; j_gene: TRBJ2-2; d_gene: TRBD2; CDR3nt: TGTGCCAGCAGCGGAACTAGCGGGAGGGCTATAAACACCGGGGAGCTGTTTTTT; CDR3aa: CASSGTSGRAINTGELFF
v_gene: TRBV5-1; abundance: -; j_gene: TRBJ1-4; d_gene: -; CDR3nt: TGCGCCAGCAGCTTGGCTCCCGGTAATGAAAAACTGTTTTTT; CDR3aa: CASSLAPGNEKLFF
v_gene: TRBV5-4; abundance: -; j_gene: TRBJ2-3; d_gene: TRBD1; CDR3nt: TGTGCCAGCAGCCTGGCGACAGGGGGAGATACGCAGTATTTT; CDR3aa: CASSLATGGDTQYF
v_gene: TRBV9; abundance: -; j_gene: TRBJ2-1; d_gene: -; CDR3nt: TGTGCCAGCAGCCCAACGCGTGGCCAGGGTTTTGAGCAGTTCTTC; CDR3aa: CASSPTRGQGFEQFF
v_gene: TRBV6-4; abundance: -; j_gene: TRBJ2-1; d_gene: -; CDR3nt: TGTGCCAGCAGTGCCCGAAGACTAGACAGCTCCTACAATGAGCAGTTCTTC; CDR3aa: CASSARRLDSSYNEQFF
v_gene: TRBV2; abundance: -; j_gene: TRBJ2-2; d_gene: -; CDR3nt: TGTGCCATCCAGGGCATAATGTCGGGCAATCTATACACCGGGGAGCTGTTTTTT; CDR3aa: CAIQGIMSGNLYTGELFF
v_gene: TRBV28; abundance: -; j_gene: TRBJ2-3; d_gene: -; CDR3nt: TGTGCCAGCAGTTCTTTGCCCGGGATCACAGATACGCAGTATTTT; CDR3aa: CASSSLPGITDTQYF
v_gene: TRBV2; abundance: -; j_gene: TRBJ1-2; d_gene: -; CDR3nt: TGTGCCAGCAGTGAGCTGGGGACTAGATATGGCTACACCTTC; CDR3aa: CASSELGTRYGYTF
v_gene: TRBV21-1; abundance: -; j_gene: TRBJ2-1; d_gene: -; CDR3nt: TGTGCCAGCAGCAAAGGCGTTAGACTTCCAACCGGGACTAGAAGGAACAATGAGCAGTTCTTC; CDR3aa: CASSKGVRLPTGTRRNNEQFF
v_gene: TRBV19; abundance: -; j_gene: TRBJ1-1; d_gene: -; CDR3nt: TGTGCCAGTAAAGATGGGACACGGAACACTGAAGCTTTCTTT; CDR3aa: CASKDGTRNTEAFF
v_gene: TRBV28; abundance: once; j_gene: TRBJ2-7; d_gene: -; CDR3nt: TGTGCCAGCAGGCCCCTGGGACTCCACTCCTACGAGCAGTACTTC; CDR3aa: CASRPLGLHSYEQYF
v_gene: TRBV7-9; abundance: -; j_gene: TRBJ2-3; d_gene: -; CDR3nt: TGTGCCAGCAGCTTAGTCGGCACAGATACGCAGTATTTT; CDR3aa: CASSLVGTDTQYF
v_gene: TRBV29-1; abundance: -; j_gene: TRBJ1-1; d_gene: -; CDR3nt: TGCAGCGTTTCAGGGGTGAGCTACACTGAAGCTTTCTTT; CDR3aa: CSVSGVSYTEAFF
v_gene: TRBV10-3; abundance: -; j_gene: TRBJ1-1; d_gene: -; CDR3nt: TGTGCCATCTCCGTCTTAAGGGGAAACACTGAAGCTTTCTTT; CDR3aa: CAISVLRGNTEAFF
v_gene: TRBV6-5; abundance: few; j_gene: TRBJ2-7; d_gene: -; CDR3nt: TGTGCCAGCACCAACGATCGGTACGAGCAGTACTTC; CDR3aa: CASTNDRYEQYF
v_gene: TRBV7-8; abundance: -; j_gene: TRBJ2-7; d_gene: TRBD1; CDR3nt: TGTGCCAGCAGCCCCCGGGACAGACGTTTCTCCTACGAGCAGTACTTC; CDR3aa: CASSPRDRRFSYEQYF
v_gene: TRBV20-1; abundance: -; j_gene: TRBJ2-7; d_gene: -; CDR3nt: TGCAGTGCCACCGGACAATACGAGCAGTACTTC; CDR3aa: CSATGQYEQYF
v_gene: TRBV25-1; abundance: once; j_gene: TRBJ2-2; d_gene: TRBD2; CDR3nt: TGTGCCAGCAGTGAATTTGGTTTAAGCGGGACTATCACCGGGGAGCTGTTTTTT; CDR3aa: CASSEFGLSGTITGELFF
v_gene: TRBV10-1; abundance: -; j_gene: TRBJ2-7; d_gene: TRBD2; CDR3nt: TGCGCCAGCAGTGTACTAGCGGGCCCCTCCTACGAGCAGTACTTC; CDR3aa: CASSVLAGPSYEQYF
v_gene: TRBV5-1; abundance: -; j_gene: TRBJ1-2; d_gene: -; CDR3nt: TGCGCCAGCAGCTCAAGAGCGGACGGTAACTATGGCTACACCTTC; CDR3aa: CASSSRADGNYGYTF
v_gene: TRBV6-5; abundance: -; j_gene: TRBJ2-7; d_gene: -; CDR3nt: TGTGCCAGCAGTTACAAACTAGGGACTTACGAGCAGTACTTC; CDR3aa: CASSYKLGTYEQYF
v_gene: TRBV5-1; abundance: -; j_gene: TRBJ2-7; d_gene: TRBD1; CDR3nt: TGCGCCAGCACTTCAAACGACAGGGCCGTGGCCGGCGAGCAGTACTTC; CDR3aa: CASTSNDRAVAGEQYF
v_gene: TRBV27; abundance: -; j_gene: TRBJ1-3; d_gene: TRBD1; CDR3nt: TGTGCCAGCAGTTCCAATTCGAACAGGGGGTACTCTGGAAACACCATATATTTT; CDR3aa: CASSSNSNRGYSGNTIYF
v_gene: TRBV13; abundance: -; j_gene: TRBJ2-7; d_gene: -; CDR3nt: TGTGCCAGCAGCTTCCAGGGTCAGGGGTCCTACGAGCAGTACTTC; CDR3aa: CASSFQGQGSYEQYF
v_gene: TRBV4-1; abundance: -; j_gene: TRBJ2-2; d_gene: -; CDR3nt: TGCGCCAGCAGCCAAGTGACAGTTAACACCGGGGAGCTGTTTTTT; CDR3aa: CASSQVTVNTGELFF
v_gene: TRBV27; abundance: few; j_gene: TRBJ2-7; d_gene: -; CDR3nt: TGTGCCAGCAGTCCTGACAGTTTGAGCTACGAGCAGTACTTC; CDR3aa: CASSPDSLSYEQYF
v_gene: TRBV20-1; abundance: few; j_gene: TRBJ1-2; d_gene: TRBD1; CDR3nt: TGCAGTGCGAAGACAGGGTATGGCTACACCTTC; CDR3aa: CSAKTGYGYTF
v_gene: TRBV6-4; abundance: few; j_gene: TRBJ2-3; d_gene: TRBD2; CDR3nt: TGTGCCAGCAGTGAACTAGCGGGACTCGGCACAGATACGCAGTATTTT; CDR3aa: CASSELAGLGTDTQYF
v_gene: TRBV5-1; abundance: -; j_gene: TRBJ1-2; d_gene: TRBD1; CDR3nt: TGCGCCAGCAGCTCTGGACAGGGCGGCTATGGCTACACCTTC; CDR3aa: CASSSGQGGYGYTF